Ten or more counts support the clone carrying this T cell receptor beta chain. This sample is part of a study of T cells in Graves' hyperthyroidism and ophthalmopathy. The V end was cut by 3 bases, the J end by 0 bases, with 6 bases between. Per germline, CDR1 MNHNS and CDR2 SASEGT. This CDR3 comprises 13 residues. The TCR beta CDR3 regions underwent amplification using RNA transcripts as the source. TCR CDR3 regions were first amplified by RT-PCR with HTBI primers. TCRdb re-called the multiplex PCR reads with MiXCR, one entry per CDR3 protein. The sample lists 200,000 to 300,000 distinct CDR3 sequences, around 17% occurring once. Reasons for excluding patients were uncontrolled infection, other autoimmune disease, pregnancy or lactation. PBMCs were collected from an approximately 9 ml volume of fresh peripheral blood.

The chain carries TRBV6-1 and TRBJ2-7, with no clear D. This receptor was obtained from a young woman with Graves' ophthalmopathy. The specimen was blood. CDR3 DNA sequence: TGTGCCAGCAGTGATCAGCTCTCCTACGAGCAGTACTTC. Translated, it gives CASSDQLSYEQYF.